This T cell receptor (beta chain) came from a study of T cell responses to AZD1222 COVID-19 vaccine. Of note for this clone: Its antigen is not known.

The table came from immunoSEQ multiplex PCR; TCRdb's copy has only in-frame clones and leaves some out. This sample has 89,000 or so clones, with just over 90% found just once. Germline CDR1 reads SNHLY; CDR2 reads FYNNEI. There are 15 residues in the CDR3. Trimming removed 1 base from V and 4 bases from J, with 11 bases in between. Findings and caveats of the study: It was only a handful of AZD1222 recipients who were seropositive at baseline. Reportedly, nearly half of unique spike TCRs recognized epitopes outside B.1.351/B.1.1.7 mutations. Sampling captured repertoires only after the peak T cell response. CD4 TCRs associated with vaccination spanned spike, dominating at 160-218 and 743-854.

The sample consisted of peripheral blood, taken 28 days after the second AZD1222 dose. This chain links TRBV2 with TRBJ1-5; unclear D gene. The TCR comes from an adult who received the AZD1222 COVID-19 vaccine. CDR3 DNA: TGTGCCAGCAGTGAAGACAGCGGAACTAATCAGCCCCAGCATTTT. It is translated as CASSEDSGTNQPQHF.